This TCR beta chain was profiled in a study of blood T cell repertoires in COVID-19. About the research overall: COVID-19 samples collected from the United States, Italy and Spain covered acute and convalescent phases. Sample material is recorded as cDNA or gDNA derived from T cells, B-cell-depleted T cells, or PBMCs.

In the original processing: Nucleated cell number was recorded as an estimate derived from reference gene primer amplification. The protocol was immunoSEQ multiplex PCR, while the TCRdb copy is restricted to in-frame clones and leaves out a portion. The V and J calls and clone size were taken over from that table, and D and trimming were inferred from the DNA. The top ten hold 10% to 15% of the sample, which has approximately 100,000 clones, roughly 84% seen once. Trimming cost V 4 bases and J 5 bases; bases outside gene matches: 10. The germline V gene has CDR1 SGHNT and CDR2 YYREEE (reference sequence). The CDR3 contains 15 residues.

The TCR originated in a human donor in a cohort sampled during active or convalescent COVID-19. J is TRBJ1-2 and V is TRBV5-4; 8 bases fit TRBD1. Source material: peripheral blood. DNA for the CDR3: TGTGCCAGCAGCCCTAAGACAGGGGCTACGTATGGCTACACCTTC. Protein: CASSPKTGATYGYTF.